The rows below give T cell receptor beta chains drawn from one sample of a study of blood T cell repertoires in COVID-19. Only in-frame clones appear in the TCRdb table, and some are missing; sequencing was by immunoSEQ multiplex PCR. In the table there are approximately 300,000 clones, around 87% of which are singletons. Sequenced material: PBMCs or T cells enriched from blood (not recorded which). The receptor set was obtained from a woman in her 30s who had recovered from COVID-19. CDR3s include the opening cysteine and the closing phenylalanine or tryptophan. Fields, in order: J gene, clone size, V gene, D gene, CDR3 protein, CDR3 DNA. The D gene is left open where the match is weak. Part of the rows lack a size; the others show once, few, many or a class for expanded clones.

TRBJ1-5,.,TRBV6-4,.,CASSSQAGSNQPQHF,TGTGCCAGCAGTTCGCAGGCAGGGAGCAATCAGCCCCAGCATTTT
TRBJ1-6,.,TRBV11-3,.,CASSFGTHSPLHF,TGTGCCAGCAGCTTCGGGACTCATTCACCCCTCCACTTT
TRBJ2-1,once,TRBV7-9,TRBD2,CASSRTGLGVYNEQFF,TGTGCCAGCAGCCGTACGGGACTAGGGGTGTACAATGAGCAGTTCTTC
TRBJ1-6,.,TRBV5-1,TRBD1,CASSLKFSRGVPSSPLHF,TGCGCCAGCAGCTTAAAGTTCTCCAGGGGGGTGCCGTCTTCACCCCTCCACTTT
TRBJ1-2,.,TRBV12-3/TRBV12-4,.,CASSWEGYGYTF,TGTGCCAGCAGTTGGGAGGGCTATGGCTACACCTTC
TRBJ1-1,.,TRBV4-1,TRBD1,CASSQEYQGAQGTEAFF,TGCGCCAGCAGCCAAGAATACCAGGGGGCGCAGGGGACTGAAGCTTTCTTT
TRBJ1-1,once,TRBV18,.,CASSPRDTEAFF,TGTGCCAGCTCCCCTCGGGACACTGAAGCTTTCTTT
TRBJ1-1,.,TRBV2,.,CASSEGAGTEAFF,TGTGCCAGCAGTGAGGGGGCCGGCACTGAAGCTTTCTTT
TRBJ2-7,.,TRBV12-3/TRBV12-4,TRBD2,CASSLGGFEQYF,TGTGCCAGCAGTTTGGGAGGGTTCGAGCAGTACTTC
TRBJ1-2,.,TRBV2,.,CASSLPDSYGYTF,TGTGCCAGCAGTTTACCCGACAGCTATGGCTACACCTTC
TRBJ1-5,.,TRBV18,TRBD1,CASSPTGGNQPQHF,TGTGCCAGCTCACCGACAGGGGGCAACCAGCCCCAGCATTTT
TRBJ1-3,.,TRBV7-9,TRBD1,CASSAIDRDFGNTIYF,TGTGCCAGCAGCGCCATTGACAGGGACTTTGGAAACACCATATATTTT
TRBJ1-2,.,TRBV19,.,CASSPQGLPSLYGYTF,TGTGCCAGTAGTCCCCAGGGGCTACCATCCCTATATGGCTACACCTTC
TRBJ1-1,once,TRBV6-5,.,CASSLTVYTEAFF,TGTGCCAGCAGTCTTACGGTCTACACTGAAGCTTTCTTT
TRBJ2-7,.,TRBV18,TRBD1,CASSSGTAYEQYF,TGTGCCAGCTCGTCCGGGACAGCCTACGAGCAGTACTTC
TRBJ2-7,.,TRBV2,.,CASSSVHIRDTTYEQYF,TGTGCCAGCAGCAGTGTGCACATCCGGGACACCACCTACGAGCAGTACTTC
TRBJ2-5,.,TRBV28,TRBD2,CASRGTSGGALGVKTQYF,TGTGCCAGCAGGGGGACTAGCGGGGGGGCCTTAGGCGTCAAGACCCAGTACTTC
TRBJ2-3,.,TRBV19,.,CASSIDPTTDTQYF,TGTGCCAGTAGTATAGATCCTACCACAGATACGCAGTATTTT
TRBJ2-1,.,TRBV4-1,TRBD2,CASTHAGTSGGWSYNEQFF,TGCGCCAGCACCCACGCAGGGACTAGCGGGGGGTGGTCCTACAATGAGCAGTTCTTC
TRBJ1-2,.,TRBV5-1,.,CASSPFLTGDYGYTF,TGCGCCAGCAGCCCATTTCTTACCGGGGACTATGGCTACACCTTC
TRBJ2-5,once,TRBV29-1,TRBD2,CSVWTSGAETQYF,TGCAGCGTCTGGACTAGCGGGGCCGAGACCCAGTACTTC
TRBJ1-2,.,TRBV9,TRBD1,CASSPQSTGTNYGYTF,TGTGCCAGCAGCCCCCAATCGACAGGGACCAACTATGGCTACACCTTC
TRBJ2-2,.,TRBV5-5,TRBD1,CASSFTGGSGELFF,TGTGCCAGCAGCTTCACAGGGGGCAGCGGGGAGCTGTTTTTT
TRBJ1-3,.,TRBV2,.,CASSLDSSGNTIYF,TGTGCCAGCAGTCTTGACAGCTCTGGAAACACCATATATTTT
TRBJ1-2,once,TRBV5-6,.,CASSLGRGAYGYTF,TGTGCCAGCAGCTTGGGTCGGGGGGCTTATGGCTACACCTTC
TRBJ1-1,.,TRBV3-1/TRBV3-2,.,CASSQTGPTEAFF,TGTGCCAGCAGCCAAACAGGGCCCACTGAAGCTTTCTTT
TRBJ1-1,.,TRBV28,.,CASSVKSTGIYTEAFF,TGTGCCAGCAGCGTTAAGTCTACAGGAATATACACTGAAGCTTTCTTT
TRBJ1-2,.,TRBV24-1,.,CATSRGAQEYGYTF,TGTGCCACCTCCCGGGGGGCGCAGGAATATGGCTACACCTTC
TRBJ1-4,.,TRBV12-3/TRBV12-4,.,CASSNAEKLFF,TGTGCCAGCTCCAATGCGGAAAAACTGTTTTTT
TRBJ1-3,.,TRBV9,.,CASSVDHRGNTIYF,TGTGCCAGCAGCGTAGACCACAGGGGAAACACCATATATTTT
TRBJ2-5,.,TRBV3-1/TRBV3-2,TRBD2,CASSPSGRGGMETQYF,TGTGCCAGCAGCCCCTCGGGGCGGGGGGGCATGGAGACCCAGTACTTC
TRBJ2-5,.,TRBV7-7,TRBD2,CASSSPAGGQETQYF,TGTGCCAGCAGCTCACCAGCGGGGGGGCAAGAGACCCAGTACTTC
TRBJ1-4,.,TRBV7-9,TRBD1,CASSLPSGQGLVGEKLFF,TGTGCCAGCAGCTTGCCGTCGGGACAGGGACTCGTAGGGGAAAAACTGTTTTTT
TRBJ1-6,.,TRBV28,.,CASKLLGSPLHF,TGTGCCAGCAAGTTACTAGGTTCACCCCTCCACTTT
TRBJ2-5,once,TRBV6-4,.,CASSEGGDKETQYF,TGTGCCAGCAGTGAAGGGGGAGATAAAGAGACCCAGTACTTC
TRBJ2-2,.,TRBV27,TRBD1,CASSFSRGRSGELFF,TGTGCCAGCAGTTTTTCCAGGGGGCGCTCCGGGGAGCTGTTTTTT
TRBJ1-4,.,TRBV5-5,.,CASSRTPDRPNEKLFF,TGTGCCAGCAGCCGGACCCCCGACAGACCTAATGAAAAACTGTTTTTT
TRBJ2-5,.,TRBV11-2,TRBD2,CASSRGRPETQYF,TGTGCCAGCAGCCGCGGGAGACCCGAGACCCAGTACTTC
TRBJ1-5,.,TRBV21-1,.,CASSKERHLGQPQHF,TGTGCCAGCAGCAAAGAAAGACATTTGGGTCAGCCCCAGCATTTT
TRBJ1-6,.,TRBV19,.,CASSVAGAYNSPLHF,TGTGCCAGTAGTGTAGCCGGGGCCTATAATTCACCCCTCCACTTT
TRBJ2-7,.,TRBV29-1,.,CSVKDRGSYEQYF,TGCAGCGTTAAGGACAGAGGATCCTACGAGCAGTACTTC
TRBJ2-5,.,TRBV5-6,TRBD2,CASSHLAGQETQYF,TGTGCCAGCAGCCATCTAGCGGGTCAAGAGACCCAGTACTTC
TRBJ2-7,.,TRBV10-3,TRBD2,CAISEKAGRSYEQYF,TGTGCCATCAGTGAGAAAGCGGGGAGGTCCTACGAGCAGTACTTC